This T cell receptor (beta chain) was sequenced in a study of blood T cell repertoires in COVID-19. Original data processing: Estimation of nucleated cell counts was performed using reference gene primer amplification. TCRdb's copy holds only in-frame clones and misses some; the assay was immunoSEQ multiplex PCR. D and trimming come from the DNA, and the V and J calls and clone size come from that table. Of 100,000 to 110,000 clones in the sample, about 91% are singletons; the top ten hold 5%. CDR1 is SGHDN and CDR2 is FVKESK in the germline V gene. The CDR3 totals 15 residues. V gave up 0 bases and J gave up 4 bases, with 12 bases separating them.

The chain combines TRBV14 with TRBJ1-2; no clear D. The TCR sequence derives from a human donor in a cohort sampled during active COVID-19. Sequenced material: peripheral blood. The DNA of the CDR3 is TGTGCCAGCAGCCAAGATCTTCTATCCGTCTATGGCTACACCTTC. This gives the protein CASSQDLLSVYGYTF.